The present entry profiles one TCR beta chain with its context. The antigen is unknown. The sample is drawn from a study of T cell repertoires in cytomegalovirus infection. Overall study context: Matching HLA type and CMV infection were both indicated by public TCR beta signatures. The study, taken as a whole, reports: There were carriers of CMV plus the relevant HLA, and cumulative public TCR beta family frequency identified them. In two of eight donors, the top clonotype was HLA-C-restricted CMV-specific.

TCRdb ran MiXCR on the reads and lists one entry per CDR3 protein. In the table there are 290,000 or so distinct CDR3 sequences, 8% to 10% of which are singletons. The CDR3 contains 13 residues. Germline V lookup: CDR1 MDHEN, CDR2 SYDVKM. Trimming cost V 3 bases and J 8 bases; bases outside gene matches: 3. This receptor was obtained from a human donor in good health (CMV status not recorded). Some clones in this sample may be carry-over from other donors' samples. Material for sequencing was PBMCs. This chain connects TRBV28 to TRBJ1-4; 7 positions match TRBD1. This CDR3 reads CASSFSGGEKLFF. The CDR3 DNA sequence: TGTGCCAGCAGTTTTTCAGGGGGGGAAAAACTGTTTTTT.